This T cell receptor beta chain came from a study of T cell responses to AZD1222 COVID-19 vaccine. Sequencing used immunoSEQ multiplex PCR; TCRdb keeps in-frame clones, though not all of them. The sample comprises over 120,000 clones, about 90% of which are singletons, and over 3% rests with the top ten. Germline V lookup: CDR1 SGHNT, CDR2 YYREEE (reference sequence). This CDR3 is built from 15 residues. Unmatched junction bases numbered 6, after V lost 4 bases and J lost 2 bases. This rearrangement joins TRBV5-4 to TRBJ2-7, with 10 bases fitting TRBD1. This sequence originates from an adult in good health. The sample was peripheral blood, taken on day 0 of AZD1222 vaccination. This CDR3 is CASSPRDRGAYEQYF. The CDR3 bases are TGTGCCAGCAGCCCCCGGGACAGGGGTGCCTACGAGCAGTACTTC.